Listed below are T cell receptor beta chains from one sample, sequenced in a study of identical twins. TCRdb redid the calling of the 5' RACE reads with MiXCR, one entry per CDR3 protein. The sample has fewer than 250,000 distinct CDR3 sequences; 9.4% are singletons. Sequencing was done on a sample of memory (CD45RO+) T cells sorted from blood. Every receptor here comes from a woman aged 18-35 years in good health. Each CDR3 is given with its conserved first and last residue.

j_gene | v_gene | len | CDR3aa
TRBJ2-3 | TRBV20-1 | 12 | CSANYPADTQYF
TRBJ2-2 | TRBV21-1 | 14 | CASSKAGGGGELIF
TRBJ1-2 | TRBV3-1 | 12 | CASSQDLRGYTF
TRBJ1-2 | TRBV7-2 | 14 | CASSPSGGRYGYTF
TRBJ2-5 | TRBV12-3/TRBV12-4 | 13 | CASTLTGKGTQYF
TRBJ2-3 | TRBV7-9 | 17 | CASSLASGGVSSDTQYF
TRBJ2-2 | TRBV6-2/TRBV6-3 | 17 | CASSRTSGGRHTGELFF
TRBJ2-5 | TRBV3-1 | 14 | CASSSGAPGGTQYF
TRBJ2-3 | TRBV4-2 | 18 | CASSQSRLAGGGDNTQYF
TRBJ2-4 | TRBV6-1 | 16 | CASSLSVYRTKNIQYF
TRBJ2-7 | TRBV30 | 18 | CAWSVRKWDWGRAYEQYF
TRBJ2-7 | TRBV27 | 16 | CASSPPGEGEVHEQYF
TRBJ2-1 | TRBV29-1 | 16 | CSVEDHGGSSYNEQFF
TRBJ2-1 | TRBV12-3/TRBV12-4 | 18 | CASSGEGGVLGSYNEQFF
TRBJ2-5 | TRBV7-2 | 14 | CASSLPGHGETQYF
TRBJ2-2 | TRBV5-1 | 15 | CASSLVAGNTGELFF
TRBJ2-3 | TRBV5-1 | 14 | CASSSETSTDTQYF